The 18 T cell receptor beta chains below come from one sample, sequenced in a study of T cells in localized non-small cell lung cancer (dated by TCRdb to 2020 to 2021). The library was generated by the immunoSEQ multiplex PCR assay. The table comes from immuneACCESS by way of TCRdb, which keeps in-frame sequences with V and J called. Part of the clones is missing from these tables; in studies checked, under half for an unresolved V gene and the rest for unknown reasons. The sample data list roughly 77,000 clones, and about 88% of these were observed just once. The ten largest clones take up 20% of the sample. Specimen: peripheral blood, collected before any cancer treatment. These receptors came from a woman aged 40-70 years with stage I squamous cell lung carcinoma.

This chain links TRBV7-8 with TRBJ2-5; weak D call: TRBD2 (6 bases). Germline CDR1 reads SGHVS; CDR2 reads FQNEAQ. V dropped 1 base and J dropped 5 bases, with 14 bases sitting between them. The CDR3 spans 15 residues. Here the CDR3 DNA reads TGTGCCAGCAGCTTAGGGGAGACTAGACTGGAGACCCAGTACTTC. Translation gives CASSLGETRLETQYF.

This chain joins TRBV30 and TRBJ1-3; D gene ambiguous. The CDR3 runs to 14 residues. Trimming stripped 2 bases from V and 5 bases from J, with 13 bases between. CDR1 GTSNPN and CDR2 SVGIG come from the germline V gene (reference sequence). In DNA, the CDR3 is TGTGCCTGGAGTTTGGCGGACTTAAGAAACACCATATATTTT. Protein: CAWSLADLRNTIYF. Together with reference TRBV30 and TRBJ1-3, the CDR3 gives the full variable domain: SQTIHQWPATLVQPVGSPLSLECTVEGTSNPNLYWYRQAAGRGLQLLFYSVGIGQISSEVPQNLSASRPQDRQFILSSKKLLLSDSGFYLCAWSLADLRNTIYFGEGSWLTVV.

This chain links TRBV9 with TRBJ1-3; D is ambiguous. This CDR3 contains 13 residues. From germline, CDR1 is SGDLS and CDR2 YYNGEE. V was clipped by 6 bases and J by 7 bases, with 14 bases between them. Written as DNA, the CDR3 is TGTGCCAGCACCTCTGGGCCTTCGAACACCATATATTTT. It codes for CASTSGPSNTIYF.

This clone was seen a handful of times. The chain employs TRBV5-1 and TRBJ1-3, with D perhaps TRBD1 (6 bases). Between the trimmed V and J ends, which lost 1 base and 2 bases, there was a span of 10 bases. The CDR3 sequence is 15 residues long. Germline V lookup: CDR1 SGHRS, CDR2 YFSETQ. This CDR3 is CASSLLAGAGNTIYF. Here the CDR3 DNA reads TGCGCCAGCAGCTTGTTGGCAGGGGCTGGAAACACCATATATTTT.

The V call is TRBV5-4, the J call TRBJ2-3; tentative D call: TRBD2 (5 bases). This CDR3 contains 13 residues. From germline, CDR1 is SGHNT and CDR2 YYREEE (reference sequence). Trimming left V 4 bases short and J 4 bases short, with 10 bases between. CDR3 region: CASSAEVSDTQYF. In DNA, the CDR3 is TGTGCCAGCAGCGCGGAGGTATCAGATACGCAGTATTTT.

V and J are TRBV5-1 and TRBJ2-7; D is possibly TRBD1 (5 bases). The CDR3 has 14 residues. CDR1 SGHRS and CDR2 YFSETQ come from the germline V gene. Trimming shortened V by 0 bases and J by 5 bases, and 12 bases separated the two germline ends. The CDR3: CASSLEDIPHEQYF. DNA for the CDR3: TGCGCCAGCAGCTTGGAGGACATCCCCCACGAGCAGTACTTC.

This chain links TRBV6-1 with TRBJ1-3; tentatively, D is TRBD1 (6 bases). The CDR3 is 15 residues long. The germline gives CDR1 MNHNS, CDR2 SASEGT. V lost 11 bases, J lost 4 bases, and 21 bases lay in between. The CDR3 loop reads CAGSNGGLWGNTIYF. DNA for the CDR3: TGTGCCGGATCGAACGGGGGGCTATGGGGAAACACCATATATTTT.

V gene TRBV7-3 combines with J gene TRBJ2-2, with D maybe TRBD2 (5 bases). This CDR3 is built from 14 residues. Per the germline V gene, CDR1 is SGHTA and CDR2 is FQGTGA. Trimming took off 8 bases at V and 1 base at J, with 11 bases between the two ends. The chain's CDR3 is CASRGSRNTGELFF. The DNA for the CDR3 is TGTGCCAGCCGAGGGAGCAGGAACACCGGGGAGCTGTTTTTT.

This rearrangement joins TRBV5-4 to TRBJ2-7; D may be TRBD1 or TRBD2 (5 bases each). Trimming stripped 4 bases from V and 7 bases from J, with 15 bases between. There are 13 residues in the CDR3. From germline, CDR1 is SGHNT and CDR2 YYREEE (reference sequence). CDR3 bases: TGTGCCAGCAGCCCGGCAGGGCCGGGGGAGCAGTACTTC. This translates into CASSPAGPGEQYF.

The V call is TRBV7-9, the J call TRBJ1-2; 7 bases match TRBD1. Germline loops: CDR1 SEHNR, CDR2 FQNEAQ (reference sequence). The CDR3 runs to 16 residues. The junction had 14 bases not matched to a gene; V was cut back by 7 bases and J by 3 bases. The CDR3 here is CASTPSTEGADYGYTF. The CDR3 coding sequence is TGTGCCAGCACCCCATCAACGGAGGGGGCGGACTATGGCTACACCTTC.

In its sample, this clone was seen once. The rearrangement uses TRBV5-1 and TRBJ2-4, with D perhaps TRBD2 (6 bases). CDR3 size: 16 residues. Germline V CDR1 and CDR2: SGHRS, YFSETQ. Between the trimmed V and J ends, which lost 4 bases and 6 bases, there was a span of 20 bases. The CDR3 nucleotides are TGCGCCAGCAGCGCGGGGACCACGACTGTAGGAAACATTCAGTACTTC. Translation: CASSAGTTTVGNIQYF.

The chain is built from TRBV4-2 and TRBJ1-5; D might be TRBD1 (6 bases). This CDR3 contains 15 residues. Germline CDR1 is LGHNA and CDR2 is YNFKEQ. Trimming stripped 0 bases from V and 5 bases from J, with 11 bases between. Here the CDR3 reads CASSQEGGADQPQHF. In DNA, the CDR3 is TGTGCCAGCAGCCAAGAGGGGGGGGCTGATCAGCCCCAGCATTTT.

The J gene is TRBJ2-4, the V gene TRBV7-3, with 8 nucleotides matching TRBD1. V lost 5 bases, J lost 5 bases, and 5 bases stayed unmatched. Germline-derived CDR1 and CDR2 are SGHTA and FQGTGA. CDR3 length: 14 amino acids. Written as DNA, the CDR3 is TGTGCCAGCAGCCCCAGGGGGCATGAAAACATTCAGTACTTC. Residues: CASSPRGHENIQYF.

J is TRBJ2-5 and V is TRBV29-1, with 8 bases that match TRBD2. V trimming: 3 bases; J trimming: 5 bases; junction bases outside the gene matches: 5. The germline V gene has CDR1 SQVTM and CDR2 ANQGSEA. This CDR3 is built from 13 residues. The CDR3: CSVDRGGGETQYF. For the CDR3, the DNA is TGCAGCGTTGACCGGGGGGGCGGGGAGACCCAGTACTTC.

Written as DNA, the CDR3 is TGTGCCTGGAGTGGACAGATCGGGAGGGCCTCTGGAAACACCATATATTTT. This gives the protein CAWSGQIGRASGNTIYF. The chain couples TRBV30 to TRBJ1-3, with D possibly being TRBD1 (5 bases). This CDR3 has 17 amino acids. V lost 1 base and J 0 bases, leaving 16 bases between the germline ends. CDR1 and CDR2 (germline): GTSNPN, SVGIG (reference sequence).

V and J are TRBV2 and TRBJ1-1; TRBD1 is a possible D gene (5 bases). With 7 bases removed from V and 5 bases from J, the gap between germline ends came to 17 bases. The CDR3 runs 14 residues. Germline CDR1 is SNHLY and CDR2 is FYNNEI. CDR3 nucleotide sequence: TGTGCCAGCACCGCCCAGGGAGGAGGGACTGAAGCTTTCTTT. Translation: CASTAQGGGTEAFF.

The V and J genes are TRBV5-1 and TRBJ1-1, with D possibly being TRBD1 (6 bases). This CDR3 region has 16 residues. The V gene's germline CDR1 is SGHRS and CDR2 YFSETQ. Trimming cost V 4 bases and J 3 bases, with 19 bases left between them. The CDR3 region is CASSVETRGVDTEAFF. For the CDR3, the DNA is TGCGCCAGCAGCGTGGAAACCAGGGGAGTGGACACTGAAGCTTTCTTT. The variable domain in full, with the rest retrieved from reference TRBV5-1 and TRBJ1-1, is KAGVTQTPRYLIKTRGQQVTLSCSPISGHRSVSWYQQTPGQGLQFLFEYFSETQRNKGNFPGRFSGRQFSNSRSEMNVSTLELGDSALYLCASSVETRGVDTEAFFGQGTRLTVV.

The chain employs TRBV18 and TRBJ2-3; 10 nucleotides line up with TRBD2. V gave up 1 base and J gave up 1 base; unmatched junction bases: 2. The V gene's germline CDR1 is KGHSH and CDR2 LQKENI. This CDR3 contains 16 residues. CDR3 loop: CASSPLGTSGTDTQYF. For the CDR3, the DNA is TGTGCCAGCTCACCACTCGGGACTAGCGGCACAGATACGCAGTATTTT.